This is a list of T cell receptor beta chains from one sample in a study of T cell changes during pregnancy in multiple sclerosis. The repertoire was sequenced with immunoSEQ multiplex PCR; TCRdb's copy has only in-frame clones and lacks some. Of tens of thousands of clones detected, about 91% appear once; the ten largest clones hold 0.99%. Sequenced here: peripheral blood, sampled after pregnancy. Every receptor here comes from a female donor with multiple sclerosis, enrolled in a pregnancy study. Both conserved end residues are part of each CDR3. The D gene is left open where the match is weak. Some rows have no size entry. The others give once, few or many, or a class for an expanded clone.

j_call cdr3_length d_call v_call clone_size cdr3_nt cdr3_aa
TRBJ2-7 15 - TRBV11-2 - TGTGCCAGCAGCTTAGATTGGAGACAGGTCTACGAGCAGTACTTC CASSLDWRQVYEQYF
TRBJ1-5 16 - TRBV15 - TGTGCCACCAGCAACCCGCGGGTGGTCGGCAATCAGCCCCAGCATTTT CATSNPRVVGNQPQHF
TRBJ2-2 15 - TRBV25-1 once TGTGCCAGCAGTGAATGGCAGGAGAACACCGGGGAGCTGTTTTTT CASSEWQENTGELFF
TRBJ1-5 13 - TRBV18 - TGTGCCAGCTCACCAGGGCGGGATCAGCCCCAGCATTTT CASSPGRDQPQHF
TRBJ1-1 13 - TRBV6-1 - TGTGCCAGCCATCAACAGGGGAACACTGAAGCTTTCTTT CASHQQGNTEAFF
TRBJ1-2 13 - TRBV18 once TGTGCCAGCTCAACTCAGGGTGGCTATGGCTACACCTTC CASSTQGGYGYTF
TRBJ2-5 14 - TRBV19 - TGTGCCAGTAGTACGCGACCTCAAGCGGAGACCCAGTACTTC CASSTRPQAETQYF
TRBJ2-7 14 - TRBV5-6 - TGTGCCAGCAGCGACCCGGGGGTGTGGGGGGAGCAGTACTTC CASSDPGVWGEQYF
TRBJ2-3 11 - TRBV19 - TGTGCCAGTAGCAACACAGATACGCAGTATTTT CASSNTDTQYF
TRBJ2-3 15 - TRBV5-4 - TGTGCCAGCAGCTTGGCGACAGGAGACACAGATACGCAGTATTTT CASSLATGDTDTQYF
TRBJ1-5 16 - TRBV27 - TGTGCCAGCAGAAGAGGAGGGAGCTATAGCAATCAGCCCCAGCATTTT CASRRGGSYSNQPQHF
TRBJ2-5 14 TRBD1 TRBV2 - TGTGCCAGCAGTGAAGCGACAGGGGAAGAGACCCAGTACTTC CASSEATGEETQYF
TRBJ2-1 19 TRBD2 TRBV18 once TGTGCCAGCTCAACTCGCGGGACTAGCGGGGGGAGCTCCTACAATGAGCAGTTCTTC CASSTRGTSGGSSYNEQFF
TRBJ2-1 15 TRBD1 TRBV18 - TGTGCCAGCTCATCCGGACAGGACTCCTACAATGAGCAGTTCTTC CASSSGQDSYNEQFF
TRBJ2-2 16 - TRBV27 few TGTGCCAGCAGTCCTCCCCCAGGGGCGAACACCGGGGAGCTGTTTTTT CASSPPPGANTGELFF
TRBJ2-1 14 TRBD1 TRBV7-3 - TGTGCCAGCAGGGCCCCAGGGGGACACAATGAGCAGTTCTTC CASRAPGGHNEQFF
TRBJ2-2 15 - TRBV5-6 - TGTGCCAGCAGCTTTGGACTGGAGAACACCGGGGAGCTGTTTTTT CASSFGLENTGELFF
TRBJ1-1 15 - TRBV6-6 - TGTGCCAGCAGTATCGGGCCTAGGGGGAACACTGAAGCTTTCTTT CASSIGPRGNTEAFF
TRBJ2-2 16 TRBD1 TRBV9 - TGTGCCAGCAGTCCGGAGGGACAGGGTGTAAGCGGGGAGCTGTTTTTT CASSPEGQGVSGELFF
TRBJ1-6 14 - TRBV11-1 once TGTGCCAGCAGCTTGAGTCAGGGCCCCTCACCCCTCCACTTT CASSLSQGPSPLHF
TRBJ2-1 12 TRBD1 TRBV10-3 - TGTGCCATCAGTGGACCTGACAGGGTCCAGTTCTTC CAISGPDRVQFF
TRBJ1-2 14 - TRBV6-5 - TGTGCCAGCAGTTTGCAGGGTCTCGGGTATGGCTACACCTTC CASSLQGLGYGYTF
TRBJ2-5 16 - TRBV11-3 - TGTGCCAGCAGCCCAGGACCTAGACAGGCCAAAGAGACCCAGTACTTC CASSPGPRQAKETQYF
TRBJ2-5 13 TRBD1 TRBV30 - TGTGCCTGGAATTGGGACAGACAAGAGACCCAGTACTTC CAWNWDRQETQYF
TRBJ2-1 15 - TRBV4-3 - TGCGCCAGCAGCCAATCCGGCGGGGGCCACAATGAGCAGTTCTTC CASSQSGGGHNEQFF
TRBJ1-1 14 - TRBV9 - TGTGCCAGCAGCGTAGCTTTACAGGGCACTGAAGCTTTCTTT CASSVALQGTEAFF
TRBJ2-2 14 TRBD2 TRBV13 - TGTGCCAGCAGCTTCGGGAGGGGCACCGGGGAGCTGTTTTTT CASSFGRGTGELFF
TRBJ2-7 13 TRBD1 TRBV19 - TGTGCCAGTAGGAAGACAGGGTCCTACGAGCAGTACTTC CASRKTGSYEQYF
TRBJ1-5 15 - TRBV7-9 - TGTGCCAGCAGCCCCGGAGGCTCCGGCAATCAGCCCCAGCATTTT CASSPGGSGNQPQHF
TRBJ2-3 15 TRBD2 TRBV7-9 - TGTGCCAGCAGCCCTCCCGGGACTAGAGTAGATACGCAGTATTTT CASSPPGTRVDTQYF
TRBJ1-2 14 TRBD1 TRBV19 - TGTGCCAGTAGCGACAGGGGATTTAACTATGGCTACACCTTC CASSDRGFNYGYTF
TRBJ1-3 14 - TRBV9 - TGTGCCAGCAGCGTAGCAGGGACTGGAAACACCATATATTTT CASSVAGTGNTIYF
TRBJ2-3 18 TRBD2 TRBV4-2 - TGTGCCAGCAGCGCACTAGCGGGGGGCCCTGGTTCCACAGATACGCAGTATTTT CASSALAGGPGSTDTQYF
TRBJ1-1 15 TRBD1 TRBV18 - TGTGCCAGCTCACCGCCCTCAACAGGGGGGACTGAAGCTTTCTTT CASSPPSTGGTEAFF
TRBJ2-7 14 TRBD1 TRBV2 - TGTGCCATGGGTCAACAGGGGGAGTACGACGAGCAGTACTTC CAMGQQGEYDEQYF
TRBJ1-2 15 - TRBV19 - TGTGCCACCAAACTCGTTTTGGCGGGTAGGGCCGGCTACACCTTC CATKLVLAGRAGYTF
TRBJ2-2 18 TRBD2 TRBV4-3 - TGCGCCAGCAGCCAAGATCTAGCGGGGGCCTCGAACACCGGGGAGCTGTTTTTT CASSQDLAGASNTGELFF
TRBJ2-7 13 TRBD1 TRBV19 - TGTGCCAGTAGTACGTTACAGGGGGGAGAGCAGTACTTC CASSTLQGGEQYF
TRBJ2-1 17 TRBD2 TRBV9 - TGTGCCAGCAGCGTAGAGAGCGGGGGGGCCTCCTACAATGAGCAGTTCTTC CASSVESGGASYNEQFF
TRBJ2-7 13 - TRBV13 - TGTGCCAGCAGAATTAACAGGGTAGGCGAGCAGTACTTC CASRINRVGEQYF
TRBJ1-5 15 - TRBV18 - TGTGCCAGCTCTACCTCCAAGGGGGGGGATCAGCCCCAGCATTTT CASSTSKGGDQPQHF
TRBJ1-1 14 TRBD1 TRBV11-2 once TGTGCCAGCAGTACAGGACAGGGTAACACTGAAGCTTTCTTT CASSTGQGNTEAFF
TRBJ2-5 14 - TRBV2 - TGTGCCAGCAGTGAAATGAGAATCCAAGAGACCCAGTACTTC CASSEMRIQETQYF
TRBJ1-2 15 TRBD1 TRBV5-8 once TGTGCCAGCAGCTTGGACAGGGGAAAGGACTATGGCTACACCTTC CASSLDRGKDYGYTF
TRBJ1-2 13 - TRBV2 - TGTGCCAGCAGTGGTGCAGGTGGCCTGGAGGAGACCTTC CASSGAGGLEETF
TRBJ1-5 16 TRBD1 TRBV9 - TGTGCCAGCAGCGCGGAACCGGGACAGGGTAGCCAGCCCCAGCATTTT CASSAEPGQGSQPQHF
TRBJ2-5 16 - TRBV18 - TGTGCCAGCTCACCTACGGTTGGAGGGTGGCAAGAGACCCAGTACTTC CASSPTVGGWQETQYF
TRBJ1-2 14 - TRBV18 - TGTGCCAGCTCACCAGAGGGAACTCACTATGGCTACACCTTC CASSPEGTHYGYTF
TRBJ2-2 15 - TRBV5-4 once TGTGCCAGCAGCTTGCCAGGCGTGAACACCGGGGAGCTGTTTTTT CASSLPGVNTGELFF
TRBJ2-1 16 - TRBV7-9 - TGTGCCAGCAGCTTAGCGCCGGAAGAGAGGGACAATGAGCAGTTCTTC CASSLAPEERDNEQFF
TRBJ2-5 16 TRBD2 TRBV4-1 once TGCGCCAGCAGCACTACAATCCTAGCGGTCCAAGAGACCCAGTACTTC CASSTTILAVQETQYF
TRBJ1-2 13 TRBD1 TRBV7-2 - TGTGCCAGCACCGGGACAGGGGGCTGGGGCTACACCTTC CASTGTGGWGYTF
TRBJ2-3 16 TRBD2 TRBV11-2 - TGTGCCAGCAGCTTAGGGGTGGTAGCGGGGACAGATACGCAGTATTTT CASSLGVVAGTDTQYF
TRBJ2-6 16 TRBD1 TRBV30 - TGTGCCTGGGGGGACAGTGAGACCTCTGGGGCCAACGTCCTGACTTTC CAWGDSETSGANVLTF
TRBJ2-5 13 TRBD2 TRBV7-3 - TGTGCCAGCAGTTTCGGGGGGTGGGAGACCCAGTACTTC CASSFGGWETQYF
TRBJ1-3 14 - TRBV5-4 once TGTGCCAGCAGCTTGGACCCTTCGAGGGACACCATATATTTT CASSLDPSRDTIYF
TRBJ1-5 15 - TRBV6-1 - TGTGCCAGCAGTGAACTCGGAGGGGGCAATCAGCCCCAGCATTTT CASSELGGGNQPQHF
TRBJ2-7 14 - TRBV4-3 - TGCGCCAGCAGCCAAGATGTGACATCTGGCGAGCAGTACTTC CASSQDVTSGEQYF
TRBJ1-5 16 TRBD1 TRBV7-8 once TGTGCCAGCAGCCAACGCCGGGACAGGGCTTATCAGCCCCAGCATTTT CASSQRRDRAYQPQHF
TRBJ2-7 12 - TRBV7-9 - TGTGCCAGCAGCCGGGGTGCCTACGAGCAGTACTTC CASSRGAYEQYF